These T cell receptor beta chains were read from a single sample in a study of T cell responses to AZD1222 COVID-19 vaccine. The table came from immunoSEQ multiplex PCR; TCRdb's copy has only in-frame clones and leaves some out. The sample consists of 25,000 to 35,000 clones, under 90% of them appearing once. The sequencing here drew on peripheral blood, taken on day 0 of AZD1222 vaccination. The receptors shown here come from an adult in good health. CDR3s include the opening cysteine and the closing phenylalanine or tryptophan. The D gene is left open where the match is weak. Some rows mark clone size as missing; the rest say once, few, many or name a class of expanded clone.

v_call	clone_size	d_call	j_call	cdr3_aa	cdr3_nt
TRBV19	-	-	TRBJ2-3	CATSRGDTDTQYF	TGTGCCACTTCGCGGGGAGACACAGATACGCAGTATTTT
TRBV28	-	-	TRBJ2-7	CASSLPPLNEQYF	TGTGCCAGCAGTTTGCCCCCTCTAAACGAGCAGTACTTC
TRBV28	-	TRBD2	TRBJ2-3	CASSYARTSGSTDTQYF	TGTGCCAGCAGCTACGCTAGGACTAGCGGATCCACAGATACGCAGTATTTT
TRBV19	-	-	TRBJ1-2	CASSIPGMYGYTF	TGTGCCAGTAGTATTCCAGGGATGTATGGCTACACCTTC
TRBV18	-	-	TRBJ1-2	CASSHPSVGSYGYTF	TGTGCCAGCTCACATCCCTCCGTGGGGAGCTATGGCTACACCTTC
TRBV3-1/TRBV3-2	-	-	TRBJ2-1	CASSHSNEQFF	TGTGCCAGCAGCCACAGCAATGAGCAGTTCTTC
TRBV7-2	-	-	TRBJ2-7	CASSWSYRAEQYF	TGTGCCAGCAGCTGGAGCTATAGGGCCGAGCAGTACTTC
TRBV9	-	TRBD1	TRBJ2-7	CASSVDLGDRAYEQYF	TGTGCCAGCAGCGTAGATTTGGGGGACAGAGCCTACGAGCAGTACTTC
TRBV25-1	-	-	TRBJ1-2	CASSEWGGYYGYTF	TGTGCCAGCAGTGAATGGGGAGGGTACTATGGCTACACCTTC
TRBV5-1	-	-	TRBJ2-6	CASSGNQGSGANVLTF	TGCGCCAGCAGCGGCAACCAGGGGAGTGGGGCCAACGTCCTGACTTTC
TRBV5-5	once	-	TRBJ2-1	CASSLGPGNEQFF	TGTGCCAGCAGCTTGGGACCTGGGAATGAGCAGTTCTTC
TRBV7-2	-	TRBD1	TRBJ2-7	CASSGTENYEQYF	TGTGCCAGCAGCGGGACAGAAAACTACGAGCAGTACTTC
TRBV19	-	-	TRBJ1-2	CASSTRDFRRVNYGYTF	TGTGCCAGTAGTACCCGGGACTTCCGAAGGGTTAACTATGGCTACACCTTC
TRBV19	-	-	TRBJ2-2	CASSIRGATGELFF	TGTGCCAGTAGTATAAGGGGGGCTACCGGGGAGCTGTTTTTT
TRBV24-1	-	-	TRBJ2-5	CATSDSGTRQETQYF	TGTGCCACCAGTGACTCCGGGACAAGACAAGAGACCCAGTACTTC
TRBV3-1/TRBV3-2	-	TRBD2	TRBJ2-5	CASSRLRGGETQYF	TGTGCCAGCAGCCGCTTGCGGGGAGGGGAGACCCAGTACTTC
TRBV18	-	-	TRBJ1-4	CASSRPGQEDEKLFF	TGTGCCAGCTCACGACCGGGACAAGAGGATGAAAAACTGTTTTTT
TRBV2	-	-	TRBJ2-3	CASSEWADTQYF	TGTGCCAGCAGTGAGTGGGCAGATACGCAGTATTTT
TRBV7-2	-	-	TRBJ2-7	CASSLVWRNYEQYF	TGTGCCAGCAGCTTAGTTTGGCGGAACTACGAGCAGTACTTC
TRBV5-8	-	-	TRBJ2-1	CASSPATQVFGGTVEQFF	TGTGCCAGCAGCCCCGCCACACAAGTGTTTGGGGGGACCGTTGAGCAGTTCTTC
TRBV5-1	-	TRBD1	TRBJ2-7	CASSSMDRGSSYEQYF	TGCGCCAGCAGCAGTATGGACAGGGGGTCGTCCTACGAGCAGTACTTC
TRBV5-1	-	-	TRBJ2-5	CASSLGYARQETQYF	TGCGCCAGCAGCTTGGGATATGCCAGGCAAGAGACCCAGTACTTC
TRBV4-1	-	-	TRBJ1-1	CASSQDWQDGIPEAFF	TGCGCCAGCAGCCAAGATTGGCAGGATGGAATCCCTGAAGCTTTCTTT
TRBV4-1	-	TRBD1	TRBJ2-4	CASSQFGTALAKNIQYF	TGCGCCAGCAGCCAATTCGGGACAGCCCTAGCCAAAAACATTCAGTACTTC
TRBV2	-	-	TRBJ2-1	CASSDPGSLDEQFF	TGTGCCAGCAGTGACCCCGGTAGCCTCGATGAGCAGTTCTTC
TRBV9	-	TRBD2	TRBJ2-7	CASSVGVLAGSDEQYF	TGTGCCAGCAGCGTAGGGGTGCTAGCGGGATCGGACGAGCAGTACTTC
TRBV3-1/TRBV3-2	-	-	TRBJ1-6	CASSLDWDSPLHF	TGTGCCAGCAGCTTGGATTGGGATTCACCCCTCCACTTT
TRBV7-2	-	-	TRBJ1-2	CASTVVRGGYTF	TGTGCCAGCACAGTTGTCCGGGGTGGCTACACCTTC
TRBV28	-	TRBD2	TRBJ2-7	CASRTTSGRAYEQYF	TGTGCCAGCAGGACGACTAGCGGGAGGGCCTACGAGCAGTACTTC
TRBV7-9	-	-	TRBJ1-1	CASSPPGEDTEAFF	TGTGCCAGCAGCCCCCCCGGGGAGGACACTGAAGCTTTCTTT
TRBV5-1	-	-	TRBJ2-7	CASIPGADEQYF	TGCGCCAGCATTCCGGGGGCTGACGAGCAGTACTTC
TRBV28	-	-	TRBJ1-5	CASSFFDSFNQPQHF	TGTGCCAGCAGTTTTTTTGACAGCTTCAATCAGCCCCAGCATTTT
TRBV3-1/TRBV3-2	-	-	TRBJ1-2	CASSQIGAYGYTF	TGTGCCAGCAGCCAAATAGGGGCCTATGGCTACACCTTC
TRBV21-1	-	-	TRBJ2-6	CASSLGEGTSGANVLTF	TGTGCCAGCAGCTTAGGGGAAGGCACCTCTGGGGCCAACGTCCTGACTTTC
TRBV9	-	-	TRBJ2-7	CASSTDPRLGEQYF	TGTGCCAGCAGCACCGATCCTCGTCTAGGCGAGCAGTACTTC
TRBV9	-	TRBD1	TRBJ1-3	CASSAAGGTGGKNTIYF	TGTGCCAGCAGCGCCGCCGGAGGGACAGGGGGCAAAAACACCATATATTTT
TRBV30	-	TRBD2	TRBJ2-7	CAWTLAAYSYEQYF	TGTGCCTGGACGCTAGCGGCTTACTCCTACGAGCAGTACTTC
TRBV20-1	-	-	TRBJ2-3	CSATTGNTQYF	TGCAGTGCTACAACCGGGAATACGCAGTATTTT
TRBV6-6	-	-	TRBJ2-7	CASTGLSYEQYF	TGTGCCAGCACCGGGTTATCCTACGAGCAGTACTTC
TRBV5-4	-	-	TRBJ2-3	CASSLVAANTQYF	TGTGCCAGCAGCTTGGTGGCAGCCAATACGCAGTATTTT
TRBV10-2	-	-	TRBJ1-1	CASKTAGGGEAFF	TGCGCCAGCAAAACCGCCGGCGGGGGTGAAGCTTTCTTT
TRBV4-1	-	-	TRBJ1-5	CASSQEVWASNQPQHF	TGCGCCAGCAGCCAGGAAGTATGGGCAAGCAATCAGCCCCAGCATTTT
TRBV14	-	TRBD2	TRBJ2-3	CASSLLWLAGSTDTQYF	TGTGCCAGCAGCCTCCTGTGGCTAGCGGGGAGCACAGATACGCAGTATTTT
TRBV5-1	-	-	TRBJ1-2	CASSSGATATFYGYTF	TGCGCCAGCAGCTCCGGTGCGACAGCGACCTTCTATGGCTACACCTTC
TRBV5-1	few	-	TRBJ1-5	CASSPGISNNQPQHF	TGCGCCAGCAGCCCGGGGATTTCAAACAATCAGCCCCAGCATTTT
TRBV12-5	-	TRBD1	TRBJ1-2	CASGSYTGTGNNYGYTF	TGTGCTAGTGGTTCTTACACCGGGACAGGCAATAACTATGGCTACACCTTC
TRBV7-6	once	-	TRBJ2-7	CASSRGEQYF	TGTGCCAGCAGCCGGGGCGAGCAGTACTTC
TRBV21-1	few	-	TRBJ2-7	CASSEAASSYEQYF	TGTGCCAGCAGCGAGGCAGCCAGCTCCTACGAGCAGTACTTC
TRBV9	once	-	TRBJ2-3	CASSPAVGRSSVDTQYF	TGTGCCAGCAGCCCCGCCGTGGGGCGGTCCTCGGTAGATACGCAGTATTTT
TRBV5-4	-	-	TRBJ2-5	CASSPGQQETQYF	TGTGCCAGCAGCCCCGGACAGCAGGAGACCCAGTACTTC
TRBV5-1	-	-	TRBJ2-1	CASSLGSYNEQFF	TGCGCCAGCAGCTTAGGAAGCTACAATGAGCAGTTCTTC
TRBV5-1	-	-	TRBJ1-2	CASSLSTDSFYGYTF	TGCGCCAGCAGCTTGTCGACGGACAGCTTCTATGGCTACACCTTC
TRBV2	-	TRBD1	TRBJ2-5	CASSEMGQGMETQYF	TGTGCCAGCAGTGAAATGGGACAGGGGATGGAGACCCAGTACTTC
TRBV4-3	few	TRBD2	TRBJ2-5	CASSQDRIGTSRQETQYF	TGCGCCAGCAGCCAAGATCGGATTGGGACTAGCAGACAAGAGACCCAGTACTTC